This TCR beta chain was documented in a study of identical twins (dated by TCRdb to 2016 to 2017). In terms of the full investigation: To test whether fetal clonotypes persist, this study deep-sequenced TCR alpha and beta repertoires from monozygotic twins, from unrelated adults of various ages, and from cord blood. To rule out contamination, replicate twin experiments were performed at different times with different library preparation protocols.

Of note for this clonotype: Its cognate antigen has yet to be identified. Base quality data are lacking; no much larger clone is found one base away.

The library was made by 5' RACE. Sequencing used an Illumina HiSeq 2000. Template switching introduced a universal primer binding site; the final cDNA contained a unique molecular identifier, enabling accurate counting of TCR cDNA molecules. First-strand cDNA for TCR alpha and beta chains was synthesized from specific primers in the conserved constant-segment region. To control for contamination, each cDNA library was double barcoded with a SMART-Mk sample barcode plus Illumina barcodes. Two successive PCR steps introduced TruSeq adapter sequences along with Illumina sample barcodes. Sequencing of the TCR alpha and beta cDNA libraries was done on the Illumina HiSeq platform using custom primers. Per the authors' processing: Raw reads were processed with MiGEC to extract unique molecular identifiers, and MiXCR was used to determine CDR3 positions. Recombination models were inferred per individual with the repgenHMM and IGoR tools using an EM algorithm. The analysis of shared clonotypes was done with the tcR package in R, with sharing normalized by the product of cloneset sizes. Out-of-frame nonproductive sequences were analyzed to study raw recombination free of thymic and clonal selection effects. Starting from the raw public reads, TCRdb applied fastp trimming at Q25, assembled clones with MiXCR and retained in-frame beta chains. Every CDR3 protein is listed once, alongside the most common genes and DNA of its rows. These V and J calls derive from TCRdb rather than the authors' analysis. This sample has about 520,000 distinct CDR3 sequences in its table, and roughly a fifth of those were observed once. Roughly 0.91% of the sample rests with the top ten.

On the study overall, not on this receptor specifically: Invariant T cells such as MAIT and iNKT could partly confound zero-insertion analyses, although diverse VJ usage argued against such confounding for most clonotypes. Because the same donors could not be followed over many years, conclusions were based on cross-sectional statistical analysis. In monozygotic twins, recombination models systematically underestimated out-of-frame TCR alpha sharing, but the models matched the sharing seen between unrelated individuals. Compared with coincidental sharing between unrelated individuals, an excess of low generation-probability sequences was observed among out-of-frame TCR alpha sequences shared between twins. Abundant cord blood beta clonotypes carried fewer insertions; young adult naive repertoires showed a weaker similar trend, while memory repertoires showed none. The excess sharing between twins in beta out-of-frame sequences was weaker because fewer shared sequences reduced the signal-to-noise ratio.

All donors were healthy Caucasians. The twin cohort consisted of three pairs of female monozygotic twins, all aged 18 to 29 years. CD4+ and CD8+ T cell populations were isolated with positive isolation kits from Invitrogen. The data were also submitted as part of a second study, on T cells expressing NK-cell markers. The second paper further reports: Seven to nine donors provided sorted CD3+CD56+NKG2C+, CD3+CD56+NKG2C- and CD3+CD56-NKG2C+ T-cell subsets, whose TCR beta-chain repertoires were profiled. Among the eight sequenced donors, only one was HCMV-seronegative, while the other seven were HCMV-seropositive. In several experiments an anti-gammadeltaTCR antibody was added to restrict sorting to alphabetaTCR-expressing T cells. In six donors, the dominant CD3+CD56+NKG2C+ clonotypes ranked among the top 10 CD8+ clonotypes, making up about 1.0-7.5% of CD8+ T cells. Those dominant clonotypes were again the most abundant among CD3+CD56-NKG2C+ cells in four donors, at about 28.3-60.1%. Whether the expanded NKG2C-expressing T cell clones were specific for HCMV antigens remained unclear. All eight donors whose samples were sequenced were randomly selected healthy volunteers, three of them men and five women. HCMV serostatus was determined by detecting HCMV-specific IgG in serum with a commercial ELISA kit. MIGEC handled demultiplexing of the reads and grouping by UMI, while MiTCR was used to assemble and quantify clonotypes. To exclude erroneous sequences, only TCR cDNA sequences supported by at least two reads were retained. The tcR package was used for downstream repertoire analysis, and clonotypes were matched across fractions by CDR3 nucleotide sequence plus V segment. VDJmatch was used to annotate antigen specificity against VDJdb, with one amino acid substitution in CDR3 allowed.

This clonotype was obtained from a young woman in good health. What was sequenced was CD4+ T cells sorted from blood.

The nucleotide sequence reads TGTGCCAGCAGCTTAGTTTTCAATAATGAGCAGTTCTTC. It codes for CASSLVFNNEQFF. Recombination joined TRBV11-2 with TRBJ2-1, with the D segment identity uncertain. V is clipped by 1 base and J by 7 bases, and the sequence between their germline boundaries is 8 bases long. The CDR3 runs 13 amino acids, cysteine and phenylalanine included. Only the CDR3 DNA is retained, 39 bases long and in frame from the first base. Via the germline V gene, CDR1 is SGHAT and CDR2 FQNNGV.